Sequencing of this TCR beta chain was carried out in a study of T cells after yellow fever vaccination. A universal primer site and UMIs were added as TCR cDNA was made by 5'RACE template switching. TCRdb processed the 5' RACE reads anew with MiXCR; each CDR3 protein has one entry. The table has nearly 350,000 distinct CDR3 sequences, about 8.3% seen once. Regarding the study as a whole: Booster sampling recovered most clones from primary vaccination (around 96% CD4, approximately 90% CD8). Sorted repertoires could include abundant contaminating clonotypes from bulk cells. The secondary response was weaker, and its peak arrived faster, on day 5 versus 15.

As to this clonotype: No antigen is known for it.

There are 14 residues in the CDR3. Germline assignment: CDR1 SGHKS and CDR2 YYEKEE (reference sequence). V dropped 4 bases and J dropped 8 bases, with 15 bases sitting between them. This chain links TRBV5-5 with TRBJ1-4; possibly TRBD1 for D (5 bases). The clonotype originates from a man younger than 35 who received the YFV17D yellow fever vaccine. The source was PBMCs, collected about 41 days after the first yellow fever vaccination. This CDR3 reads CASSKMGGIEKLFF. As DNA, the CDR3 is TGTGCCAGCAGCAAGATGGGGGGGATCGAAAAACTGTTTTTT.